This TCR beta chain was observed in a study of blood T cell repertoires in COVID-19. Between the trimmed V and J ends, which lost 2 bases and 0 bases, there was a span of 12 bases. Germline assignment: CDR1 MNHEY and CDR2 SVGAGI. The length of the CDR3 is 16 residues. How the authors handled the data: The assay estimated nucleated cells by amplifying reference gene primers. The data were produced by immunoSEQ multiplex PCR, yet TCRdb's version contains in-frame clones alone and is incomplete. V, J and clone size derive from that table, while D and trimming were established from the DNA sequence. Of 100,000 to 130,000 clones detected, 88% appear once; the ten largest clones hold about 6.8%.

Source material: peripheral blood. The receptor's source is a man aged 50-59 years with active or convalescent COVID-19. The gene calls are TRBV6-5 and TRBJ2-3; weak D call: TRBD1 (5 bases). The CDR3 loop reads CASSYDRQPSTDTQYF. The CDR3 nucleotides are TGTGCCAGCAGTTACGACAGACAACCTAGCACAGATACGCAGTATTTT.